This record looks at one T cell receptor beta chain sequence and its context. This specimen belongs to a study of blood T cell repertoires in COVID-19. The authors' processing: The authors estimated nucleated cell counts from reference gene primer amplification. The assay was immunoSEQ multiplex PCR, and TCRdb's table has in-frame clones only and misses some. V and J calls and clone size are those listed in that table; D and trimming were worked out from the DNA. Of 270,000 or so clones in the sample, approximately 84% were seen once. Sequences were obtained from peripheral blood. The clonotype originates from a human donor with COVID-19, enrolled during active disease. The donor label of this sample is uncertain.

CDR3: CASSFTTGVIFSYEQYF. DNA for the CDR3: TGTGCCAGCAGTTTTACGACAGGGGTGATCTTTTCCTACGAGCAGTACTTC. The chain joins TRBV27 to TRBJ2-7; 8 nucleotides agree with TRBD1. J was trimmed by 1 base and V by 3 bases; bases with no gene match: 11. Germline V gives CDR1 MNHEY, CDR2 SMNVEV (reference sequence). The CDR3 runs to 17 residues.